The subject of this entry is one T cell receptor (beta chain). Its cognate antigen is unknown. V was clipped by 0 bases and J by 2 bases, with 16 bases between them. From germline, CDR1 is GTSNPN and CDR2 SVGIG (reference sequence). This CDR3 is 16 amino acids long. The PCR used 60 Vbeta and 13 Jbeta primers. The method was immunoSEQ multiplex PCR; TCRdb's version includes in-frame clones alone and lacks a portion of them. The table shows 130,000 or so clones, with approximately 84% occurring only once. The data belong to a study of cytomegalovirus exposure and HLA in healthy donors. Whole-study results and caveats: A later analysis reportedly identified an Asian-associated ancestry cluster as carrying fewer N-insertions than the approximately 730-donor mean.

The sequenced sample was PBMCs. This clonotype originated in a woman aged 18-35 years in good health and CMV-seronegative. V is TRBV30 and J is TRBJ2-5; D not certain. The CDR3 DNA sequence: TGTGCCTGGAGTGTGGGCCTACGAACCTTACAAGAGACCCAGTACTTC. Protein sequence: CAWSVGLRTLQETQYF.